The source of this TCR beta chain is a study of human T cells and chemical hapten exposure (dated by TCRdb to the early 2020s). Describing the broader study: For sensitization, 2% DPC in acetone was applied to a roughly 2 cm by roughly 2 cm area of upper inner arm skin. Patch tests used Finn chambers with 0.01% DPC on the upper back, scored after 6 days by International Contact Dermatitis Research Group standards. For TCR sequencing, blood came from 25 to 35 alopecia patients at anywhere from one to four time points (pre-sensitization, 2, 6 and 24 weeks). The study tracked peripheral blood TCR repertoire changes in vivo during primary and secondary sensitization to the hapten diphenylcyclopropenone (DPC) in alopecia patients. Most of the patients in the cohort were female, and the cohort covered alopecia areata with under or over 50% scalp involvement, alopecia totalis and alopecia universalis. Patient blood was sampled pre-sensitization (week 0) and at 2, 6 and about 24 weeks after DPC sensitization. Throughout the study period of approximately 23 weeks, patients also received therapeutic DPC doses to the scalp every week. Libraries were pooled for sequencing, and variation in per-sample TCR yields was attributed mainly to small differences in library volumes within the pool. Study-level results and caveats: Expanded TCRs formed significantly more large CDR3 similarity clusters than pre-sensitization or healthy control sets, consistent with antigen-driven responses. Patch test score was positively correlated with the number of PT1 expanded TCRs, with significance at thresholds 8, 16 and 32 but not at 4. After repeated subsampling, the strength of the expansion versus patch-test correlation and the threshold at which it became significant changed. DPC sensitization did not change how many TCRs were above 1 in 1000 frequency, and no evidence was found of alterations in global repertoire structure. Because all patients had alopecia, a presumed autoimmune disease, the immune response of the patients might differ from that of healthy individuals.

Many counts were recorded for this clonotype. The target of this receptor is not known. There are no base qualities to consult, and no much larger clone falls within one base. The V end loses 5 bases and the J end loses 3 bases, and a stretch of 11 bases separates them. Including cysteine and phenylalanine, the CDR3 has 14 amino acids. Only CDR3 DNA remains: 42 bases, in frame from the first base. From the germline V gene, CDR1 is SGHTA and CDR2 is FQGNSA. Taken with the paper, the label for time point translates to: patch test 1, 2 weeks after DPC sensitization. The treatment or condition label, read with the paper, signifies: therapeutic diphenylcyclopropenone sensitization with weekly scalp DPC. At each patch-test visit, blood was drawn before the patch test was applied. Patients were considered eligible if aged 18 to 70, diagnosed with alopecia and deemed suitable for DPC therapy, and patients were excluded if pregnant. Total RNA was extracted from unfractionated whole blood collected in Tempus Blood RNA tubes.

Library creation used RACE. The instrument was a NextSeq 500. Library preparation attached unique molecular identifiers to individual cDNA molecules for quantitative, reproducible TCR counting. Both TCR alpha and TCR beta chains were sequenced from each blood RNA sample. As for the authors' bioinformatics: The median number of TCRs per sample was 90,000 to 100,000, ranging from roughly 20,000 to 690,600. The Decombinator software suite was used to annotate V, J and CDR3 in the TCR reads. Every sample was subsampled to the same number of TCRs (28,000) for the PS versus PT1 abundance plots. Expanded TCRs were defined as absent before sensitization and observed at least eight times at the 2-week time point. Starting from the raw public reads, TCRdb applied fastp trimming at Q25, assembled clones with MiXCR and retained in-frame beta chains. A single entry per CDR3 protein holds the most common genes and DNA from its merged rows. The authors' filters were not applied to this entry. This sample is represented by 65,000 to 95,000 distinct CDR3 sequences; about 12% of them were singletons. The ten largest clones capture under 4% of the sample.

The sample in question was whole blood, obtained in connection with sensitization to the hapten diphenylcyclopropenone (DPC). Recombination joined TRBV7-2 with TRBJ1-5, with TRBD1 as a weak D call on 5 bases. This clonotype originated in a woman in her fifties or sixties with alopecia areata. Some clones in this sample may be carry-over from other donors' samples. The sequence in DNA is TGTGCCAGCAGCCCTAAGGGGTCCAATCAGCCCCAGCATTTT. It encodes CASSPKGSNQPQHF. When the CDR3 is completed using the reference TRBV7-2 and TRBJ1-5 genes on either side, the full variable domain is GAGVSQSPSNKVTEKGKDVELRCDPISGHTALYWYRQSLGQGLEFLIYFQGNSAPDKSGLPSDRFSAERTGGSVSTLTIQRTQQEDSAVYLCASSPKGSNQPQHFGDGTRLSIL.